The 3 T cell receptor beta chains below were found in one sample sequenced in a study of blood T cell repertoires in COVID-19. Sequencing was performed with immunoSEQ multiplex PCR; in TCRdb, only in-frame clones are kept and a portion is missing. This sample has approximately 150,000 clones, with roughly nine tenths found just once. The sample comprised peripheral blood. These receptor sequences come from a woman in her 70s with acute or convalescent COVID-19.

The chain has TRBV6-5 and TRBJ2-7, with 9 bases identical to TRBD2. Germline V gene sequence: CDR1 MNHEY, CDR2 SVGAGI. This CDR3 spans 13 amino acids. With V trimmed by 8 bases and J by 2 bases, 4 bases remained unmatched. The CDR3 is CASQLAGAYEQYF. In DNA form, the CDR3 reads TGTGCCAGCCAACTAGCGGGTGCCTACGAGCAGTACTTC.

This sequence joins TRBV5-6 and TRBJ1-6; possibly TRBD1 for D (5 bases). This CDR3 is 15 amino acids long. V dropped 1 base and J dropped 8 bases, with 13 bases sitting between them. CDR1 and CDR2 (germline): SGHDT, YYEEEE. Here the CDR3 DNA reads TGTGCCAGCAGCTTGAAGGCGGGGGTGGATTCACCCCTCCACTTT. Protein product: CASSLKAGVDSPLHF.

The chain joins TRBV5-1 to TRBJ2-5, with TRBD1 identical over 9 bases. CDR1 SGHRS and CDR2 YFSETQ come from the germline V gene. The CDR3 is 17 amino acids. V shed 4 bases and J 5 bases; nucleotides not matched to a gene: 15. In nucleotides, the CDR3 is TGCGCCAGCAGCCTACGAACCGGGACAGGGTACCCTGAGACCCAGTACTTC. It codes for CASSLRTGTGYPETQYF.